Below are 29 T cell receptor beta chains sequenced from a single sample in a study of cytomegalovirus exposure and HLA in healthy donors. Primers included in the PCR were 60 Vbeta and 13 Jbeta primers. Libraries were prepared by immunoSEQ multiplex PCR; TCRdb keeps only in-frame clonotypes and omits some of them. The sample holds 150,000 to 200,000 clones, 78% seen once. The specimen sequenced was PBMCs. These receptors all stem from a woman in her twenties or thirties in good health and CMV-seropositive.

This CDR3 reads CASSQASGAPGYTF. CDR3 DNA: TGTGCCAGCAGCCAGGCAAGTGGGGCTCCCGGCTACACCTTC. The chain has TRBV16 and TRBJ1-2; D is perhaps TRBD1 (5 bases). The germline V gene has CDR1 KGHSY and CDR2 FQNENV. V lost 3 bases and J lost 8, with 16 bases in between. CDR3 length: 14 amino acids.

The CDR3 reads CASTGDAGAGTQYF. In DNA, the CDR3 is TGTGCCAGCACGGGGGACGCTGGGGCGGGTACGCAGTATTTT. The chain is built from TRBV5-4 and TRBJ2-3; D might be TRBD2 (6 bases). This CDR3 is 14 amino acids long. Trimming shortened V by 6 bases and J by 8 bases, and 19 bases separated the two germline ends. In germline, CDR1 is SGHNT, CDR2 YYREEE (reference sequence). The full variable domain, rest sourced from reference TRBV5-4 and TRBJ2-3, is ETGVTQSPTHLIKTRGQQVTLRCSSQSGHNTVSWYQQALGQGPQFIFQYYREEENGRGNFPPRFSGLQFPNYSSELNVNALELDDSALYLCASTGDAGAGTQYFGPGTRLTVL.

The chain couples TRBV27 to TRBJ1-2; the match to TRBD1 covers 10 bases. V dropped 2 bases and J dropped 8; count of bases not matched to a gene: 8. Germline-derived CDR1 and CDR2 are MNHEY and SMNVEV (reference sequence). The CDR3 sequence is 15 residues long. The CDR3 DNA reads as TGTGCCAGCAGTTTAAGAGCTGACAGGGGGCGCGGCTACACCTTC. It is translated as CASSLRADRGRGYTF.

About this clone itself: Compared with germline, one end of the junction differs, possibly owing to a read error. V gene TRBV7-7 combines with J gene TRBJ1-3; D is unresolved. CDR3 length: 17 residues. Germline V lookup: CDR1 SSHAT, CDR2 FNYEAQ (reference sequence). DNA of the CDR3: TGTGCTAGCAGCTGGGAGCGGAGCGGGGTTGATGGAAACACCATATATTTT. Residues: CASSWERSGVDGNTIYF.

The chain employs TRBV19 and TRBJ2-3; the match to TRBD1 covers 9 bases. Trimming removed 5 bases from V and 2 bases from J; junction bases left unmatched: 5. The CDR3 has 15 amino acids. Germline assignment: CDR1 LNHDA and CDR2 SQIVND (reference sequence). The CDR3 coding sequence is TGTGCCAGTAGTCTCAGGGACAGGGCCACAGATACGCAGTATTTT. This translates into CASSLRDRATDTQYF. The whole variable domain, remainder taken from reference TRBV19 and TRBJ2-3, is DGGITQSPKYLFRKEGQNVTLSCEQNLNHDAMYWYRQDPGQGLRLIYYSQIVNDFQKGDIAEGYSVSREKKESFPLTVTSAQKNPTAFYLCASSLRDRATDTQYFGPGTRLTVL.

The CDR3, as DNA: TGCGCCAGCCTGCGAACCTCTTTGGGGAGCACTGAAGCTTTCTTT. Protein product: CASLRTSLGSTEAFF. The rearrangement links TRBV10-2 to TRBJ1-1, with unresolved D. Trimming left V 8 bases short and J 4 bases short, with 20 bases between. Germline V lookup: CDR1 WSHSY, CDR2 SAAADI. There are 15 residues in the CDR3.

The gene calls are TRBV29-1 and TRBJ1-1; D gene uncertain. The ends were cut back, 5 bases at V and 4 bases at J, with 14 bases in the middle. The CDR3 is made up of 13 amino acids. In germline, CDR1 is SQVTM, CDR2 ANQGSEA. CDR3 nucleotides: TGCAGCGTTTTTGAGGGCGCACTCACTGAAGCTTTCTTT. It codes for CSVFEGALTEAFF.

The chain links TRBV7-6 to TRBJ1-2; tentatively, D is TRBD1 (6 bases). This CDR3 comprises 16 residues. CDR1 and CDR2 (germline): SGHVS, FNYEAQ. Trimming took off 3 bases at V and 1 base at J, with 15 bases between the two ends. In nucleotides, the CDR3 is TGTGCCAGCAGCTTTACCCCAGGGGCTTTTAACTATGGCTACACCTTC. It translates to CASSFTPGAFNYGYTF.

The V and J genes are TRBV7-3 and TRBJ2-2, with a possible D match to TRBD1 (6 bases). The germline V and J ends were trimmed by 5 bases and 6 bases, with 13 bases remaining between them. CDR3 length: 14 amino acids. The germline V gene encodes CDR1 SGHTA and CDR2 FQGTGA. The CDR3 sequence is CASSELAGAGELFF. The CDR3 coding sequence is TGTGCCAGCAGCGAATTGGCAGGGGCCGGGGAGCTGTTTTTT.

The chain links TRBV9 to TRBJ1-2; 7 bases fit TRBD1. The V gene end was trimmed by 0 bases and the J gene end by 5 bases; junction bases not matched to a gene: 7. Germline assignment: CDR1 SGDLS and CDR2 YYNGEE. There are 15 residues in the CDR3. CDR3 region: CASSVGDSRSYGYTF. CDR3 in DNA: TGTGCCAGCAGCGTAGGGGACAGCCGATCTTATGGCTACACCTTC.

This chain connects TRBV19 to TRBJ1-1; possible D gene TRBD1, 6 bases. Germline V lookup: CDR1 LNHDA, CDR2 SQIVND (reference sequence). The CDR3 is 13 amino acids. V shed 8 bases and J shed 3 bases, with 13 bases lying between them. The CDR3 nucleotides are TGTGCCAGTTCAGGGGCCCGGCACACTGAAGCTTTCTTT. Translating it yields CASSGARHTEAFF.

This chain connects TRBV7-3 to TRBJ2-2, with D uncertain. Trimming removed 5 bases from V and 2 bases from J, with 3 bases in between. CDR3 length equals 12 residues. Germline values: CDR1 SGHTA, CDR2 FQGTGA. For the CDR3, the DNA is TGTGCCAGCAGCCTCAACACCGGGGAGCTGTTTTTT. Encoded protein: CASSLNTGELFF.

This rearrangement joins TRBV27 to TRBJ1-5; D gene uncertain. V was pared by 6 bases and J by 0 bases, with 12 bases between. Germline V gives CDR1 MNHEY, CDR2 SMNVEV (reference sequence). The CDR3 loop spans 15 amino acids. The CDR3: CASSRGPYSNQPQHF. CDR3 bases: TGTGCCAGCAGCCGAGGCCCGTATAGCAATCAGCCCCAGCATTTT.

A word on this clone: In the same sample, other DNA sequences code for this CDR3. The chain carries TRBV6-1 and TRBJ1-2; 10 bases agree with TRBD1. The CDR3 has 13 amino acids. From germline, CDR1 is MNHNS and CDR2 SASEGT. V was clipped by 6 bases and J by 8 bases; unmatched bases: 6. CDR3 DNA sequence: TGTGCCAGCAGCGCCGACAGGGGGCTAGGCTACACCTTC. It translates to CASSADRGLGYTF.

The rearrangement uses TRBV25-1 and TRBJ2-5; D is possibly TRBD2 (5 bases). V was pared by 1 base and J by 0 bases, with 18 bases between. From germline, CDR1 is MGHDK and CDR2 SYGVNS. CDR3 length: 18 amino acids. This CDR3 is CASSESQSGVGYQETQYF. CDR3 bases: TGTGCCAGCAGTGAATCCCAGTCCGGGGTGGGGTACCAAGAGACCCAGTACTTC.

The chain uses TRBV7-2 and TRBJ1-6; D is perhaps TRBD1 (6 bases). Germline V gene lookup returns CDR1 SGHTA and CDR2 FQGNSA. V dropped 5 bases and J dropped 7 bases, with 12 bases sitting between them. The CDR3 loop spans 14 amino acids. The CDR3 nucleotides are TGTGCCAGCAGCGAGACCAGGGGAAATTCACCCCTCCACTTT. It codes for CASSETRGNSPLHF.

CDR3 sequence: CASSLGTKRGAFF. Written as DNA, the CDR3 is TGTGCCAGCAGCTTAGGGACAAAGCGGGGGGCTTTCTTT. The rearrangement joins TRBV7-3 to TRBJ1-1, with D tentatively TRBD1 (6 bases). This CDR3 comprises 13 residues. The germline CDR1 and CDR2 sequences are SGHTA and FQGTGA. V was clipped by 2 bases and J by 11 bases, with 15 bases between them.

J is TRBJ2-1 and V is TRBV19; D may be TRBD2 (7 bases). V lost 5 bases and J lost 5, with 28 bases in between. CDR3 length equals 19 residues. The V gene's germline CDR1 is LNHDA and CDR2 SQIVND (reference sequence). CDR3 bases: TGTGCCAGTAGTCCCTGGGGGCAGCTCCCAGCTAGCGGAAACAATGAGCAGTTCTTC. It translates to CASSPWGQLPASGNNEQFF.

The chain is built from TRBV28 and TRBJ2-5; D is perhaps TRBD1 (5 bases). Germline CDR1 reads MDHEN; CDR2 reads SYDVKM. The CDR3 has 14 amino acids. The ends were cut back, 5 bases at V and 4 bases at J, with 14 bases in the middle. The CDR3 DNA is TGTGCCAGCAGTGCGAGGACATTCCGAGAGACCCAGTACTTC. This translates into CASSARTFRETQYF.

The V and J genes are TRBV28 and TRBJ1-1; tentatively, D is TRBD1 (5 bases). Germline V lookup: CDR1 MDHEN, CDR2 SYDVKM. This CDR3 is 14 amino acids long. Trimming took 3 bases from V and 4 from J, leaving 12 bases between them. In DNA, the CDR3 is TGTGCCAGCAGTTTTTCAGGGTGGCGCACTGAAGCTTTCTTT. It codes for CASSFSGWRTEAFF.

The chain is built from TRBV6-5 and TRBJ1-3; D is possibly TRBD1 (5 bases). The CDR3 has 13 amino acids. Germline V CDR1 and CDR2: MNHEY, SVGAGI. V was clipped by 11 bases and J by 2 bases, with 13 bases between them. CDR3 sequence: CAVGRGPGNTIYF. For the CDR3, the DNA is TGTGCCGTCGGGCGGGGCCCTGGAAACACCATATATTTT.

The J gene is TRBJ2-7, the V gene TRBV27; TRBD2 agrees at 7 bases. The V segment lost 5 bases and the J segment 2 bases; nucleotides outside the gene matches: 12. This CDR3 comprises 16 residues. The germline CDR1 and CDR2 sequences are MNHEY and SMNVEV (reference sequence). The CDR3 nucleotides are TGTGCCAGCAGTGCAAGGGGAGCGGGGTCCACCTACGAGCAGTACTTC. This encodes CASSARGAGSTYEQYF.

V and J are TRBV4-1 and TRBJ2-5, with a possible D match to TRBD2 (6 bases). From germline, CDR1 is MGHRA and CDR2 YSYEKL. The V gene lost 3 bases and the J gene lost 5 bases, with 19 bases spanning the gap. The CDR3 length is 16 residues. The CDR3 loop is CASSHYWGDPPETQYF. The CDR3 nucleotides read TGCGCCAGCAGCCACTATTGGGGGGACCCCCCGGAGACCCAGTACTTC.

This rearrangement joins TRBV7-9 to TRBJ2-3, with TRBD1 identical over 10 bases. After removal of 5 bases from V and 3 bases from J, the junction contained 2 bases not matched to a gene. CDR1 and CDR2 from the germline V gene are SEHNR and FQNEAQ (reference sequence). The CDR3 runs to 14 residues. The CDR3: CASSLDRGTDTQYF. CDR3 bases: TGTGCCAGCAGCCTGGACAGGGGGACAGATACGCAGTATTTT.

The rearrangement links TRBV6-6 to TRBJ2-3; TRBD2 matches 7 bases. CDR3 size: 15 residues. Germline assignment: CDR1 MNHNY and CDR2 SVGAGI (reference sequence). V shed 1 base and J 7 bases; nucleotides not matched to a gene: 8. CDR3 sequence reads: CASSYLAGEEYTQYF. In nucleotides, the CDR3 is TGTGCCAGCAGTTACTTGGCGGGAGAGGAATATACGCAGTATTTT.

As DNA, the CDR3 is TGTGCCAGCAGACCAGGGAACGAGAACACCATATATTTT. Translated: CASRPGNENTIYF. V is TRBV6-5 and J is TRBJ1-3; a weak D match, TRBD1 (5 bases). V lost 6 bases, J lost 7 bases, and 13 bases lay in between. Germline V CDR1 and CDR2: MNHEY, SVGAGI. The length of the CDR3 is 13 residues.

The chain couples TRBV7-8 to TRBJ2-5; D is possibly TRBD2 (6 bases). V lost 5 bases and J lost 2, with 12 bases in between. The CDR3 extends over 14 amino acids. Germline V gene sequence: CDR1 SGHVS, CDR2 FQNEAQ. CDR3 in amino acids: CASSRGTFQETQYF. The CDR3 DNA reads TGTGCCAGCAGCCGAGGGACTTTTCAAGAGACCCAGTACTTC.

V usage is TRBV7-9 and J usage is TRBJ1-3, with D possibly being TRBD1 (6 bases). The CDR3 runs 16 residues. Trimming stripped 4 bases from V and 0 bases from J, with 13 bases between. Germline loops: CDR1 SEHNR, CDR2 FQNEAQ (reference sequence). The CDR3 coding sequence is TGTGCCAGCAGCTCATACCGGGACAACTCTGGAAACACCATATATTTT. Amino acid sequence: CASSSYRDNSGNTIYF.

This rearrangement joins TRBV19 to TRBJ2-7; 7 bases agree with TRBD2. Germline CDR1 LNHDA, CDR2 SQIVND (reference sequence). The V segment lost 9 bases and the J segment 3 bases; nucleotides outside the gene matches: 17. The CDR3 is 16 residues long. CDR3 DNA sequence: TGTGCCAGCTCCCCGGGGGGAGGAAGATCCTACTACGAGCAGTACTTC. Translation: CASSPGGGRSYYEQYF.